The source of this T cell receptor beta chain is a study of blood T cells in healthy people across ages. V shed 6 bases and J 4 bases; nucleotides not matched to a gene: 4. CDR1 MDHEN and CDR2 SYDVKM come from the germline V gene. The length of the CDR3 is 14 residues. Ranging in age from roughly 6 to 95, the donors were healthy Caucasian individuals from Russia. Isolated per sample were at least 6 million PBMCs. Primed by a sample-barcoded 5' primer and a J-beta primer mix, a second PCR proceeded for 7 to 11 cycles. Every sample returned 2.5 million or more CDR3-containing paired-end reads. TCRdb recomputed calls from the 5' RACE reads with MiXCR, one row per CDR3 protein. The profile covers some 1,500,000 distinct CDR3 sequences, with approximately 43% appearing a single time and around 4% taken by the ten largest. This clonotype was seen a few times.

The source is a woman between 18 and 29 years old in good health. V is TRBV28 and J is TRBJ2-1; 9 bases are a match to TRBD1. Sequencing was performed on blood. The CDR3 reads CASSMGQGYNEQFF. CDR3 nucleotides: TGTGCCAGCAGCATGGGACAGGGTTACAATGAGCAGTTCTTC.